This T cell receptor beta chain derives from a study of blood T cells in healthy people across ages. Study conclusions and caveats: Both naive CD4+ cell counts and diversity were greater in long-lived donors than in aged donors.

With regard to this clonotype: The antigen remains undetermined.

V lost 6 bases, J lost 3 bases, and 12 bases lay in between. The CDR3 has 14 amino acids. CDR1 is MDHEN, CDR2 SYDVKM, per germline. Through a sample-barcoded 5' primer and a J-beta primer mix, a second PCR was run for about 7 to 12 cycles. One entry per CDR3 protein, called by TCRdb with MiXCR from the 5' RACE reads. The table lists 650,000 to 900,000 distinct CDR3 sequences, around two thirds of them singletons. Researchers report isolating at least 6.5 million PBMCs per sample. Each sample provided at least 5 micrograms of extracted total RNA. The chain couples TRBV28 to TRBJ2-1, with D possibly matching TRBD1 (6 bases). This receptor was identified in a man aged 25 to 45 in good health. The specimen was blood. In nucleotides, the CDR3 is TGTGCCAGCAGCCCGGGACACCTCTACAATGAGCAGTTCTTC. Translation gives CASSPGHLYNEQFF.